This TCR beta chain was recorded in a study of blood T cell repertoires in COVID-19. Overall study: The United States, Italy and Spain provided the acute and convalescent COVID-19 samples. T cells, B-cell-depleted T cells, or PBMCs provided the cDNA or gDNA that served as material.

This clone was seen only once. Original methodology: The assay estimated nucleated cells by amplifying reference gene primers. Generated by immunoSEQ multiplex PCR, the TCRdb table keeps only in-frame clones and is missing some. That table is the source of V, J and clone size, and D and trimming were worked out from the DNA. The table records about 80,000 clones, roughly four fifths of them present only once. The germline CDR1 and CDR2 sequences are SNHLY and FYNNEI. CDR3 length equals 11 residues. V dropped 8 bases and J dropped 6 bases, with 11 bases sitting between them. The sample comprised peripheral blood. The J gene is TRBJ2-7, the V gene TRBV2; D ambiguous. The sequence was obtained from a human donor in a cohort sampled during active COVID-19. The CDR3: CASSRQVEQYF. Here the CDR3 DNA reads TGTGCCAGCTCCCGACAAGTCGAGCAGTACTTC.